These 18 T cell receptor beta chains were all obtained from the same sample, sequenced in a study of cytomegalovirus exposure and HLA in healthy donors. PCR amplification relied on 60 Vbeta primers (plus 13 Jbeta primers). Assay: immunoSEQ multiplex PCR; the TCRdb copy retains only in-frame clones and omits some. The sample includes about 130,000 clones, 60% to 80% seen only once; the top ten take around 3.7%. Sequences were obtained from PBMCs. Every receptor here comes from a male donor in good health and CMV-seronegative.

This clone appeared once. The V and J genes are TRBV11-2 and TRBJ1-2; unclear D gene. Germline V lookup: CDR1 SGHAT, CDR2 FQNNGV. Trimming left V 2 bases short and J 3 bases short, with 4 bases between. This CDR3 is 12 amino acids long. CDR3 sequence reads: CASSLPYYGYTF. The CDR3 coding sequence is TGTGCCAGCAGCTTACCGTACTATGGCTACACCTTC.

This chain joins TRBV11-1 and TRBJ2-7; 7 positions match TRBD1. This CDR3 is built from 14 residues. Germline CDR1 reads SGHAT; CDR2 reads FQDESV (reference sequence). J was trimmed by 3 bases and V by 5 bases; bases with no gene match: 7. The CDR3 bases are TGTGCCAGCAGCGCCGGGACAGCGATCTACGAGCAGTACTTC. This codes for CASSAGTAIYEQYF. Variable domain in full (rest from reference TRBV11-1 and TRBJ2-7): EAEVAQSPRYKITEKSQAVAFWCDPISGHATLYWYRQILGQGPELLVQFQDESVVDDSQLPKDRFSAERLKGVDSTLKIQPAELGDSAMYLCASSAGTAIYEQYFGPGTRLTVT.

The V gene is TRBV4-1, the J gene TRBJ1-1; 7 positions agree with TRBD1. The CDR3 contains 15 residues. V lost 1 base to trimming and J lost 1 base; unmatched junction nucleotides: 3. Germline CDR1 reads MGHRA; CDR2 reads YSYEKL. CDR3 nucleotides: TGCGCCAGCAGCCAAGCGGGGACAGAGAACACTGAAGCTTTCTTT. The encoded protein is CASSQAGTENTEAFF.

Note on this clone: This specimen includes other DNA sequences encoding the same CDR3. The CDR3 region has the DNA TGTGCCAGCAGCGTCGGGGGCTACGAGCAGTACTTC. It translates to CASSVGGYEQYF. The chain joins TRBV7-9 to TRBJ2-7; TRBD2 is a possible D gene (6 bases). CDR1 and CDR2 from the germline V gene are SEHNR and FQNEAQ (reference sequence). The CDR3 contains 12 residues. V shed 5 bases and J shed 3 bases, with 8 bases lying between them.

The V gene is TRBV18, the J gene TRBJ2-5; D is possibly TRBD2 (5 bases). The length of the CDR3 is 16 residues. Trimming removed 6 bases from V and 4 bases from J, with 21 bases in between. Looked up from germline, CDR1 is KGHSH and CDR2 is LQKENI. The CDR3 sequence: CASSQASPGRGETQYF. The CDR3 DNA reads as TGTGCCAGCTCCCAAGCGAGTCCAGGACGGGGAGAGACCCAGTACTTC.

This clone was picked up one time. The chain employs TRBV18 and TRBJ1-2; D is possibly TRBD1 (5 bases). The germline V gene encodes CDR1 KGHSH and CDR2 LQKENI. Trimming left V 3 bases short and J 5 bases short, with 10 bases between. This CDR3 region has 13 residues. The chain's CDR3 is CASSPDRIYGYTF. CDR3 nucleotides: TGTGCCAGCTCACCCGACAGAATATATGGCTACACCTTC.

In its sample, this clone was seen a few times. This chain uses TRBV7-9 with TRBJ2-1, with 11 bases matching TRBD2. V shed 5 bases, J shed 1 base, and the junction held 7 bases outside the gene matches. CDR3 length equals 17 residues. Looked up from germline, CDR1 is SEHNR and CDR2 is FQNEAQ (reference sequence). CDR3 in DNA: TGTGCCAGCAGCCCATATAGCGGGGGGGCATCCTACAATGAGCAGTTCTTC. This encodes CASSPYSGGASYNEQFF.

Note on this clone: The junction does not match germline at one end; this may be a read error. J is TRBJ1-6 and V is TRBV27; D might be TRBD1 (6 bases). Germline V gene lookup returns CDR1 MNHEY and CDR2 SMNVEV (reference sequence). The CDR3 is 17 amino acids. The CDR3 protein is CVSSFFTGLGINSPLHF. CDR3 bases: TGTGTCAGCAGTTTTTTTACAGGGTTGGGGATTAATTCACCCCTCCACTTT.

Notes on this clone: The sample contains more than one DNA sequence encoding this CDR3. The chain uses TRBV5-5 and TRBJ1-5; maybe TRBD1 (6 bases). Germline V gene sequence: CDR1 SGHKS, CDR2 YYEKEE (reference sequence). The CDR3 contains 13 residues. The ends were cut back, 2 bases at V and 5 bases at J, with 8 bases in the middle. The chain's CDR3 is CASSLQGDQPQHF. The CDR3 coding sequence is TGTGCCAGCAGCTTACAGGGCGATCAGCCCCAGCATTTT.

As concerns this clone: Other DNA sequences from this sample encode an identical CDR3 as well. The chain has TRBV6-5 and TRBJ1-2, with a tentative D call TRBD1 (6 bases). The CDR3 covers 12 residues. Germline loops: CDR1 MNHEY, CDR2 SVGAGI. Deletions cut 4 bases from V and 8 bases from J, with 11 bases between. In DNA form, the CDR3 reads TGTGCCAGCAGTTCGTCAGGGGAGGGCTACACCTTC. This gives the protein CASSSSGEGYTF.

The chain links TRBV5-6 to TRBJ2-7; 10 nucleotides align to TRBD1. There are 18 residues in the CDR3. Germline assignment: CDR1 SGHDT and CDR2 YYEEEE. The trim removed 8 bases at V and 9 bases at J, leaving 26 bases unmatched. For the CDR3, the DNA is TGTGCCAGTACCACTTCCGGGACAGGGGCCTCACGGCCACTAGGGCAGTACTTC. Its protein is CASTTSGTGASRPLGQYF.

The chain recombines TRBV7-2 with TRBJ1-2; D may be TRBD1 (5 bases). Germline V gene sequence: CDR1 SGHTA, CDR2 FQGNSA. The V end was cut by 1 base, the J end by 0 bases, with 12 bases between. This CDR3 spans 16 amino acids. CDR3 in DNA: TGTGCCAGCAGCTTAGGAGGGGAGGCCGCTAACTATGGCTACACCTTC. Its protein product is CASSLGGEAANYGYTF.

The CDR3 sequence: CASSFYRASIGYNEQFF. CDR3 coding DNA: TGTGCCAGCAGCTTCTACAGGGCTTCAATCGGGTACAATGAGCAGTTCTTC. The chain joins TRBV14 to TRBJ2-1; D is possibly TRBD1 (6 bases). Trimming took 5 bases from V and 4 from J, leaving 21 bases between them. The CDR3 totals 17 residues. Per the germline V gene, CDR1 is SGHDN and CDR2 is FVKESK.

This clone came up once. J is TRBJ2-7 and V is TRBV5-8; 12 bases fit TRBD2. The CDR3 covers 18 residues. The V gene's germline CDR1 is SGHTS and CDR2 YDEGEE. Trimming took 2 bases from V and 4 from J; bases not matched to a gene: 13. CDR3 coding DNA: TGTGCCAGCAGCTTACAGGGGGCTAAAGGACTAGCGGGATACGAGCAGTACTTC. This codes for CASSLQGAKGLAGYEQYF. The full variable domain, with the rest looked up from reference TRBV5-8 and TRBJ2-7, is EAGVTQSPTHLIKTRGQQATLRCSPISGHTSVYWYQQALGLGLQFLLWYDEGEERNRGNFPPRFSGRQFPNYSSELNVNALELEDSALYLCASSLQGAKGLAGYEQYFGPGTRLTVT.

The gene calls are TRBV30 and TRBJ1-1; perhaps TRBD1 as D (5 bases). The CDR3 runs 12 residues. CDR1 and CDR2 (germline): GTSNPN, SVGIG (reference sequence). Trimming removed 3 bases at V and 1 base at J, with 6 bases between. CDR3: CAWRGGNTEAFF. CDR3 sequence (DNA): TGTGCCTGGAGGGGGGGGAACACTGAAGCTTTCTTT.

This clone was counted only a few times. The V call is TRBV4-2, the J call TRBJ2-7; D is possibly TRBD2 (5 bases). This CDR3 comprises 15 residues. V gave up 3 bases and J gave up 2 bases, with 14 bases separating them. CDR1 is LGHNA and CDR2 is YNFKEQ in the germline V gene. CDR3 amino acids: CASSQSFGVAYEQYF. Written as DNA, the CDR3 is TGTGCCAGCAGCCAGTCCTTCGGGGTTGCCTACGAGCAGTACTTC.

This clone was recorded only once. The rearrangement uses TRBV10-3 and TRBJ2-5, with 8 bases identical to TRBD2. The J call may not be correct, given that the DNA end is closer to TRBJ2-7. This CDR3 region has 13 residues. Germline CDR1 ENHRY, CDR2 SYGVKD. The CDR3 spells CAIRTSVTYEQYF. Written as DNA, the CDR3 is TGTGCCATCAGGACTAGCGTCACCTACGAGCAGTACTTC.

This clone has more than one count but fewer than ten. The chain uses TRBV7-9 and TRBJ1-5, with a tentative D call TRBD1 (5 bases). The V gene lost 1 base and the J gene lost 2 bases, with 12 bases spanning the gap. The CDR3 extends over 16 amino acids. CDR1 is SEHNR and CDR2 is FQNEAQ in the germline V gene (reference sequence). The CDR3 sequence is CASSLVGGGGNQPQHF. The CDR3 coding sequence is TGTGCCAGCAGCTTAGTTGGGGGAGGGGGCAATCAGCCCCAGCATTTT.